Below, 4 T cell receptor beta chains from the same sample are listed, as sequenced in a study of blood T cell repertoires in COVID-19. Using immunoSEQ multiplex PCR, the repertoire was profiled, and TCRdb retains in-frame clones only, with some absent. The sample records under 130,000 clones, 69% being singletons. The sample comprised peripheral blood. The source is a man older than 75 with acute or convalescent COVID-19.

This clone was detected ten times or more. The chain has TRBV11-2 and TRBJ2-3, with D tentatively TRBD2 (6 bases). The CDR3 length is 18 residues. Deletions cut 2 bases from V and 3 bases from J, with 21 bases between. Germline V gene data show CDR1 as SGHAT and CDR2 as FQNNGV. The CDR3 nucleotides are TGTGCCAGCAGCTTAACCGCGGAGGGCCGGGGATTGACAGATACGCAGTATTTT. Its translation: CASSLTAEGRGLTDTQYF. The variable domain in full, with the rest retrieved from reference TRBV11-2 and TRBJ2-3, is EAGVAQSPRYKIIEKRQSVAFWCNPISGHATLYWYQQILGQGPKLLIQFQNNGVVDDSQLPKDRFSAERLKGVDSTLKIQPAKLEDSAVYLCASSLTAEGRGLTDTQYFGPGTRLTVL.

This clone was detected a few times. The V call is TRBV24-1, the J call TRBJ2-1; 11 bases map to TRBD1. V dropped 4 bases and J dropped 8; count of bases not matched to a gene: 6. Germline assignment: CDR1 KGHDR and CDR2 SFDVKD. The CDR3 consists of 15 residues. CDR3 loop: CATSDPGQGADEQFF. For the CDR3, the DNA is TGTGCCACCAGTGACCCTGGACAGGGGGCGGATGAGCAGTTCTTC.

This clone was counted once. The rearrangement uses TRBV5-1 and TRBJ2-7; 8 bases are a match to TRBD1. This CDR3 region has 15 residues. Trimming at V came to 4 bases and at J to 4 bases, leaving 10 bases not matched to a gene. Germline loops: CDR1 SGHRS, CDR2 YFSETQ. CDR3 in DNA: TGCGCCAGCAGCCGGACAGGGAGTGGTGTATACGAGCAGTACTTC. This encodes CASSRTGSGVYEQYF.

This clone was observed many times. The chain recombines TRBV5-4 with TRBJ1-5; a possible D gene is TRBD1 (5 bases). Germline CDR1 SGHNT, CDR2 YYREEE (reference sequence). This CDR3 comprises 15 residues. V was trimmed by 0 bases and J by 7 bases, leaving 14 bases between them. CDR3 nucleotides: TGTGCCAGCAGCTTGGATGGGGCAAGGATCCAGCCCCAGCATTTT. Translating gives CASSLDGARIQPQHF.